These T cell receptor beta chains were read from a single sample in a study of T cell changes during pregnancy in multiple sclerosis. The repertoire was sequenced with immunoSEQ multiplex PCR; TCRdb's copy has only in-frame clones and lacks some. Seen here are 60,000 to 70,000 clones, roughly 91% observed once, and the top ten hold 2.2%. The sample consisted of peripheral blood, taken in the third trimester of pregnancy. These receptors originate from a female donor in good health, enrolled as a control in a pregnancy study. The conserved cysteine and the conserved F or W are not part of the CDR3 here. A D gene is named only where the DNA matches it firmly. Some rows mark clone size as missing; the rest say once, few, many or name a class of expanded clone.

V gene	D gene	J gene	clone size	CDR3 protein
TRBV6-1	TRBD2	TRBJ2-1	.	ASSEPGLGYSNEQF
TRBV19	.	TRBJ2-2	.	ASRLDRLSIGELF
TRBV19	TRBD1	TRBJ2-1	.	ASSRARAGGEQF
TRBV6-6	TRBD2	TRBJ2-7	.	ASSGLGTNEQY
TRBV18	TRBD1	TRBJ1-2	.	ASSPLTGEGYT
TRBV4-1	.	TRBJ1-1	.	ASSQLGREAF
TRBV6-5	.	TRBJ2-2	once	ASSYRGAELF
TRBV16	.	TRBJ1-4	.	ASSQRADSNEKLF
TRBV11-1	.	TRBJ2-3	.	ASSLPVTTDTQY
TRBV28	TRBD1	TRBJ1-2	.	ASSSPGGRGYT
TRBV19	.	TRBJ1-5	.	ASSISGTGLYSNQPQH
TRBV27	TRBD1	TRBJ2-7	.	ASSPWTGASYEQY
TRBV6-1	.	TRBJ1-1	.	ASSEVGRTEAF
TRBV30	TRBD2	TRBJ2-3	.	AWGLAGPDTQY
TRBV29-1	.	TRBJ2-2	.	SVRRGGDTGELF
TRBV5-6	TRBD2	TRBJ2-2	.	ASSLLTSNTGELF
TRBV9	.	TRBJ2-2	.	ASSPSQGAGELF
TRBV5-8	TRBD2	TRBJ2-1	.	ASSLSWRGGYEQF
TRBV28	TRBD2	TRBJ2-7	.	ASSGTGLAFYEQY
TRBV18	.	TRBJ1-2	once	ASYEQGVEGYT
TRBV29-1	.	TRBJ1-1	.	SVEFRGTEAF
TRBV6-4	TRBD2	TRBJ2-1	.	ASSLLAGDYNEQF
TRBV2	.	TRBJ1-1	.	VNTIQNTEAF
TRBV5-4	TRBD1	TRBJ1-1	.	ASSRRGRLNTEAF
TRBV6-5	TRBD2	TRBJ2-1	.	ASSYAVAGDGEQF
TRBV5-4	.	TRBJ2-7	.	ASSEGAGSYEQY
TRBV6-1	TRBD1	TRBJ1-5	once	ASSTGTALNQPQH
TRBV5-5	TRBD1	TRBJ2-3	.	ASSLRRTGSGESSTDTQY
TRBV5-1	.	TRBJ2-1	.	ASSLDPGKYNEQF
TRBV5-4	TRBD2	TRBJ2-1	.	ASSSIPGTSGKGTF
TRBV6-5	.	TRBJ1-1	.	ASSFGQWNTEAF
TRBV6-1	.	TRBJ1-4	.	ASNMLSNEKLF
TRBV29-1	TRBD1	TRBJ2-7	.	SVPGQGSYEQY
TRBV6-1	.	TRBJ2-1	.	ASSENGVSGGWGEQF
TRBV28	.	TRBJ2-7	.	ASSFPLGGEQY
TRBV25-1	.	TRBJ2-7	.	ASGGTAYEQY